These 30 T cell receptor beta chains share one sample of origin, sequenced in a study of cytomegalovirus exposure and HLA in healthy donors. In the PCR, 60 Vbeta and 13 Jbeta primers were used. Sequencing was performed with immunoSEQ multiplex PCR; in TCRdb, only in-frame clones are kept and a portion is missing. The sample includes 150,000 to 200,000 clones, 60% to 80% of them seen just once. The specimen was PBMCs. The receptors shown here come from a woman in her forties or fifties in good health and CMV-seropositive.

The chain combines TRBV28 with TRBJ2-7, with D hard to call. CDR1 is MDHEN, CDR2 SYDVKM, per germline. The V and J ends lost 2 bases and 4 bases respectively, with 6 bases between them. This CDR3 spans 12 amino acids. The chain's CDR3 is CASSLHGYEQYF. The CDR3 DNA is TGTGCCAGCAGTTTACACGGTTACGAGCAGTACTTC.

The chain recombines TRBV4-1 with TRBJ1-1, with D uncertain. Germline CDR1 is MGHRA and CDR2 is YSYEKL. Trimming shortened V by 4 bases and J by 1 base, and 10 bases separated the two germline ends. There are 14 residues in the CDR3. The DNA for the CDR3 is TGCGCCAGCAGCCCCTCTCCGGGGAACACTGAAGCTTTCTTT. Translated: CASSPSPGNTEAFF.

The gene calls are TRBV5-1 and TRBJ2-7, with TRBD1 matching 10 bases. V gave up 0 bases and J gave up 7 bases; unmatched junction bases: 7. CDR1 is SGHRS, CDR2 YFSETQ, per germline. The CDR3 sequence is 15 residues long. The CDR3 DNA follows: TGCGCCAGCAGCTTGGGCGGGACAGGGGTTCGGGAGCAGTACTTC. Amino acid sequence: CASSLGGTGVREQYF. The variable domain in full, completed from reference TRBV5-1 and TRBJ2-7, reads KAGVTQTPRYLIKTRGQQVTLSCSPISGHRSVSWYQQTPGQGLQFLFEYFSETQRNKGNFPGRFSGRQFSNSRSEMNVSTLELGDSALYLCASSLGGTGVREQYFGPGTRLTVT.

The genes are TRBV7-9 and TRBJ2-7; no definite D call. The CDR3 extends over 13 amino acids. The V and J ends lost 0 bases and 5 bases respectively, with 8 bases between them. The germline V gene has CDR1 SEHNR and CDR2 FQNEAQ (reference sequence). CDR3: CASSLAAGDEQYF. The DNA of the CDR3 is TGTGCCAGCAGCTTAGCGGCAGGCGACGAGCAGTACTTC.

The chain is built from TRBV5-1 and TRBJ1-5, with a possible D match to TRBD1 (5 bases). The germline CDR1 and CDR2 sequences are SGHRS and YFSETQ. Trimming pared 0 bases from V and 2 bases from J, leaving 18 bases between. The CDR3 consists of 18 residues. In DNA form, the CDR3 reads TGCGCCAGCAGCTTGGAGCCTTTTAGGGGAACAGGCAATCAGCCCCAGCATTTT. It translates to CASSLEPFRGTGNQPQHF. The complete variable domain, with remaining parts taken from reference TRBV5-1 and TRBJ1-5, reads KAGVTQTPRYLIKTRGQQVTLSCSPISGHRSVSWYQQTPGQGLQFLFEYFSETQRNKGNFPGRFSGRQFSNSRSEMNVSTLELGDSALYLCASSLEPFRGTGNQPQHFGDGTRLSIL.

This chain joins TRBV5-4 and TRBJ2-3; perhaps TRBD2 as D (5 bases). V was trimmed by 3 bases and J by 5 bases, leaving 13 bases between them. The CDR3 is 14 residues long. Germline CDR1 reads SGHNT; CDR2 reads YYREEE (reference sequence). Written as DNA, the CDR3 is TGTGCCAGCAGCTATGAAGGAGGCGAAGATACGCAGTATTTT. Protein product: CASSYEGGEDTQYF. Looking up the rest from reference TRBV5-4 and TRBJ2-3 gives the full variable domain: ETGVTQSPTHLIKTRGQQVTLRCSSQSGHNTVSWYQQALGQGPQFIFQYYREEENGRGNFPPRFSGLQFPNYSSELNVNALELDDSALYLCASSYEGGEDTQYFGPGTRLTVL.

V and J are TRBV10-1 and TRBJ2-4; a weak D match, TRBD2 (6 bases). Looked up from germline, CDR1 is WNHNN and CDR2 is SYGVQD (reference sequence). Trimming removed 3 bases at V and 1 base at J, with 10 bases between. The CDR3 spans 15 residues. The CDR3 DNA reads as TGCGCCAGCAGTGACGGGGGATCGGCCAAAAACATTCAGTACTTC. Translation: CASSDGGSAKNIQYF.

This sequence joins TRBV29-1 and TRBJ2-7; TRBD2 aligns across 8 bases. In germline, CDR1 is SQVTM, CDR2 ANQGSEA. The CDR3 is 14 residues long. V gave up 7 bases and J gave up 0 bases; unmatched junction bases: 8. In DNA form, the CDR3 reads TGCAGCGCGCGCGGCGGGGGGAGCTCCTACGAGCAGTACTTC. Its protein is CSARGGGSSYEQYF.

This chain uses TRBV4-1 with TRBJ1-2, with TRBD1 identical over 7 bases. The CDR3 totals 17 residues. V shed 3 bases and J 4 bases; nucleotides not matched to a gene: 14. Germline V lookup: CDR1 MGHRA, CDR2 YSYEKL. The CDR3 nucleotides are TGCGCCAGCAGCCATCAGACAGGGATGCGGCCCGGCTATGGCTACACCTTC. Translated: CASSHQTGMRPGYGYTF.

This clone was found a few times. The rearrangement links TRBV6-5 to TRBJ2-5, with TRBD1 matching over 8 bases. The germline V gene has CDR1 MNHEY and CDR2 SVGAGI. V lost 9 bases and J lost 1; bases outside the gene matches: 1. The length of the CDR3 is 12 residues. CDR3 DNA sequence: TGTGCCAGTACAGGGGGCCAAGAGACCCAGTACTTC. Translated, it gives CASTGGQETQYF.

This rearrangement joins TRBV5-6 to TRBJ1-1, with 11 bases that match TRBD1. With 3 bases clipped from V and 5 bases from J, the junction kept 15 bases outside the gene matches. Germline loops: CDR1 SGHDT, CDR2 YYEEEE. The CDR3 runs to 18 residues. The CDR3: CASSSYGQGAESGTEAFF. DNA of the CDR3: TGTGCCAGCAGCTCTTATGGACAGGGGGCTGAGTCTGGGACTGAAGCTTTCTTT.

This clone was recorded only once. The chain has TRBV7-9 and TRBJ2-7; TRBD1 matches 11 bases. V gave up 4 bases and J gave up 4 bases; unmatched junction bases: 6. In germline, CDR1 is SEHNR, CDR2 FQNEAQ (reference sequence). The CDR3 is 15 residues long. The CDR3, as DNA: TGTGCCAGCAGCTCCATAGGGACAGGGGGGTACGAGCAGTACTTC. Protein: CASSSIGTGGYEQYF.

This clone appeared a few times. V and J are TRBV19 and TRBJ2-7; 8 nucleotides line up with TRBD1. Trimming removed 4 bases from V and 0 bases from J; junction bases left unmatched: 8. The CDR3 has 16 amino acids. Germline assignment: CDR1 LNHDA and CDR2 SQIVND (reference sequence). The CDR3 DNA reads as TGTGCCAGTAGTACCCGACAGGGGTTAAGCTCCTACGAGCAGTACTTC. It specifies CASSTRQGLSSYEQYF.

This chain joins TRBV9 and TRBJ1-2; 12 positions match TRBD1. This CDR3 is 16 amino acids long. The germline gives CDR1 SGDLS, CDR2 YYNGEE. The V and J ends lost 2 bases and 5 bases, in that order; junction bases with no gene match: 7. CDR3 region: CASSVGGTGGEYGYTF. The CDR3 nucleotides read TGTGCCAGCAGCGTTGGGGGGACAGGGGGCGAGTATGGCTACACCTTC. Variable domain in full (rest from reference TRBV9 and TRBJ1-2): DSGVTQTPKHLITATGQRVTLRCSPRSGDLSVYWYQQSLDQGLQFLIQYYNGEERAKGNILERFSAQQFPDLHSELNLSSLELGDSALYFCASSVGGTGGEYGYTFGSGTRLTVV.

The rearrangement uses TRBV18 and TRBJ2-1, with 8 nucleotides matching TRBD1. The V segment lost 2 bases and the J segment 7 bases; nucleotides outside the gene matches: 7. Germline assignment: CDR1 KGHSH and CDR2 LQKENI. This CDR3 has 15 amino acids. CDR3 coding DNA: TGTGCCAGCTCACCAGTGGGGCAGGGGGCGAATGAGCAGTTCTTC. As protein: CASSPVGQGANEQFF.

A few counts support this clone. This rearrangement joins TRBV7-2 to TRBJ2-5; 8 positions match TRBD1. The CDR3 covers 14 residues. Unmatched junction bases numbered 8, after V lost 6 bases and J lost 5 bases. The germline V gene has CDR1 SGHTA and CDR2 FQGNSA. The CDR3, as DNA: TGTGCCAGCAGTTTCGACAGGGGTCGGGAGACCCAGTACTTC. Its protein is CASSFDRGRETQYF.

V gene TRBV27 combines with J gene TRBJ1-2; 9 nucleotides align to TRBD1. The CDR3 is 16 residues long. Germline loops: CDR1 MNHEY, CDR2 SMNVEV (reference sequence). Trimming at V came to 5 bases and at J to 4 bases, leaving 11 bases not matched to a gene. DNA for the CDR3: TGTGCCAGCAGTCCAACCCGGGACAGGGTGGGCTATGGCTACACCTTC. Protein product: CASSPTRDRVGYGYTF.

The chain carries TRBV9 and TRBJ1-6; TRBD1 is a possible D gene (5 bases). This CDR3 has 12 residues. The germline V gene has CDR1 SGDLS and CDR2 YYNGEE. Trimming pared 7 bases from V and 4 bases from J, leaving 6 bases between. CDR3 DNA: TGTGCCAGCCAGGGTTATAATTCACCCCTCCACTTT. Translating gives CASQGYNSPLHF.

The chain is built from TRBV29-1 and TRBJ1-1, with D uncertain. Trimming took 7 bases from V and 1 from J, leaving 13 bases between them. The CDR3 is made up of 13 amino acids. Germline V CDR1 and CDR2: SQVTM, ANQGSEA. In DNA, the CDR3 is TGCAGCGGACACACCAGCTGGAACACTGAAGCTTTCTTT. Its protein product is CSGHTSWNTEAFF. Combining the CDR3 with reference TRBV29-1 and TRBJ1-1 gives the whole variable domain SAVISQKPSRDICQRGTSLTIQCQVDSQVTMMFWYRQQPGQSLTLIATANQGSEATYESGFVIDKFPISRPNLTFSTLTVSNMSPEDSSIYLCSGHTSWNTEAFFGQGTRLTVV.

The rearrangement links TRBV5-6 to TRBJ2-7; weak D call: TRBD2 (5 bases). Between the trimmed V and J ends, which lost 0 bases and 0 bases, there was a span of 16 bases. Germline loops: CDR1 SGHDT, CDR2 YYEEEE. This CDR3 contains 17 residues. CDR3 sequence: CASSLDRRFTSSYEQYF. In DNA, the CDR3 is TGTGCCAGCAGCTTGGATCGTCGGTTTACTAGCTCCTACGAGCAGTACTTC.

To note about this clone: The junction departs from germline at one end; a sequencing error may be responsible. The rearrangement joins TRBV7-7 to TRBJ1-1; possibly TRBD1 for D (5 bases). The CDR3 spans 13 residues. Germline CDR1 SSHAT, CDR2 FNYEAQ (reference sequence). In DNA form, the CDR3 reads TGTGCTAGCAGCTCCAGGGTCGGCACTGAAGCTTTCTTT. Protein: CASSSRVGTEAFF. Looking up the rest from reference TRBV7-7 and TRBJ1-1 gives the full variable domain: GAGVSQSPRYKVTKRGQDVTLRCDPISSHATLYWYQQALGQGPEFLTYFNYEAQPDKSGLPSDRFSAERPEGSISTLTIQRTEQRDSAMYRCASSSRVGTEAFFGQGTRLTVV.

The chain employs TRBV27 and TRBJ1-4, with D possibly TRBD1 on 6 matching bases. The CDR3 covers 15 residues. CDR1 and CDR2 from the germline V gene are MNHEY and SMNVEV (reference sequence). Trimming pared 3 bases from V and 2 bases from J, leaving 10 bases between. As DNA, the CDR3 is TGTGCCAGCAGTTTGCGGGGGCACACTAATGAAAAACTGTTTTTT. Translated, it gives CASSLRGHTNEKLFF.

The rearrangement uses TRBV10-3 and TRBJ1-6, with a weak D call TRBD1 (5 bases). Per germline, CDR1 ENHRY and CDR2 SYGVKD. CDR3 length: 18 residues. V was trimmed by 0 bases and J by 0 bases, leaving 12 bases between them. Written as DNA, the CDR3 is TGTGCCATCAGTGAGTCTCGCGGGGGGTTCTCCTATAATTCACCCCTCCACTTT. Translating gives CAISESRGGFSYNSPLHF.

This clone was picked up one time. This chain connects TRBV15 to TRBJ1-1; the D is unclear. Trimming shortened V by 1 base and J by 6 bases, and 9 bases separated the two germline ends. This CDR3 is built from 13 residues. Germline lookup yields CDR1 LNHNV and CDR2 YYDKDF (reference sequence). The CDR3 bases are TGTGCCACCAGCAGAGGTCCGGGGTCTGAAGCTTTCTTT. Protein sequence: CATSRGPGSEAFF.

On this clone itself: Its ends do not fully match the called genes, so a read error is possible. V gene TRBV7-7 combines with J gene TRBJ2-2; D perhaps matches TRBD2 (6 bases). This CDR3 is 16 amino acids long. In germline, CDR1 is SSHAT, CDR2 FNYEAQ (reference sequence). The CDR3 loop is CASSPSSGGRGGELFF. The CDR3 DNA is TGTGCTAGCAGCCCCTCCTCAGGAGGGCGGGGCGGGGAGCTGTTTTTT.

The CDR3 protein is CASSESQGLAGELFF. For the CDR3, the DNA is TGCGCCAGCAGTGAGTCGCAGGGTCTGGCCGGGGAGCTGTTTTTT. The gene calls are TRBV10-1 and TRBJ2-2, with D possibly matching TRBD1 (5 bases). Trimming stripped 0 bases from V and 6 bases from J, with 11 bases between. The CDR3 totals 15 residues. From germline, CDR1 is WNHNN and CDR2 SYGVQD (reference sequence).

This chain joins TRBV4-3 and TRBJ1-3; 7 positions agree with TRBD1. Per germline, CDR1 LGHNA and CDR2 YSLEER. The CDR3 covers 15 residues. J lost 0 bases, V lost 4 bases, and 3 bases had no gene match. CDR3 amino acids: CASSRGTVSGNTIYF. CDR3 in DNA: TGCGCCAGCAGCCGCGGGACAGTCTCTGGAAACACCATATATTTT.

The J gene is TRBJ2-1, the V gene TRBV5-1, with 9 bases fitting TRBD1. Germline CDR1 reads SGHRS; CDR2 reads YFSETQ. The V and J ends lost 6 bases and 8 bases, in that order; junction bases with no gene match: 12. The CDR3 sequence is 15 residues long. The CDR3 sequence: CASMKGQGYNDEQFF. In DNA form, the CDR3 reads TGCGCCAGCATGAAGGGACAGGGTTACAACGATGAGCAGTTCTTC.

V usage is TRBV27 and J usage is TRBJ2-7, with 9 nucleotides matching TRBD2. This CDR3 has 15 residues. Trimming took 7 bases from V and 2 from J; bases not matched to a gene: 9. Germline V CDR1 and CDR2: MNHEY, SMNVEV (reference sequence). The CDR3 protein is CASIPALAGPYEQYF. In nucleotides, the CDR3 is TGTGCCAGCATCCCCGCGCTAGCGGGACCCTACGAGCAGTACTTC.

This clone was picked up a small number of times. The chain uses TRBV5-1 and TRBJ2-1, with 9 bases matching TRBD1. Trimming removed 6 bases from V and 3 bases from J; junction bases left unmatched: 4. CDR3 length: 14 amino acids. The germline CDR1 and CDR2 sequences are SGHRS and YFSETQ. For the CDR3, the DNA is TGCGCCAGCATACAGGGGGCGAACTACAATGAGCAGTTCTTC. Its protein is CASIQGANYNEQFF. Filled out from reference TRBV5-1 and TRBJ2-1, the complete variable domain reads KAGVTQTPRYLIKTRGQQVTLSCSPISGHRSVSWYQQTPGQGLQFLFEYFSETQRNKGNFPGRFSGRQFSNSRSEMNVSTLELGDSALYLCASIQGANYNEQFFGPGTRLTVL.